Detailed here is one T cell receptor (beta chain). This specimen belongs to a study of CD8 T cells in Susac syndrome. When the RNA was reverse transcribed, random hexamers were used with an input of roughly 0.5 to 1 ug. The CDR3 of TCR beta was amplified by immunoSEQ multiplex PCR across 54 Vbeta and 13 Jbeta. TCRdb re-called the immunoSEQ multiplex PCR reads through MiXCR, storing one row per CDR3 protein. In the table there are approximately 170,000 distinct CDR3 sequences, about 93% of which are singletons. Material for sequencing was CD4+ T cells from PBMCs. The receptor was derived from a human donor in good health.

The CDR3 spells CASSFRLEGRRAKNIQYF. Here the CDR3 DNA reads TGTGCCAGCAGTTTTCGCTTGGAGGGGAGGAGGGCCAAAAACATTCAGTACTTC. This chain connects TRBV6-5 to TRBJ2-4; the D gene is possibly TRBD2 (6 bases). CDR3 size: 18 residues. Germline CDR1 reads MNHEY; CDR2 reads SVGAGI. The germline V and J ends were trimmed by 4 bases and 1 base, with 20 bases remaining between them.